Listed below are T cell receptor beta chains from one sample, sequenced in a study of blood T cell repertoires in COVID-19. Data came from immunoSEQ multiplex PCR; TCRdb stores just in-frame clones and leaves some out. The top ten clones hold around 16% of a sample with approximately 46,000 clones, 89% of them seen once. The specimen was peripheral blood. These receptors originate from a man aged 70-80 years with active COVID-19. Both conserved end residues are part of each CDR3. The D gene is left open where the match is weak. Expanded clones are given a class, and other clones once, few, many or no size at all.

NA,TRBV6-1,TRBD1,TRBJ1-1,CASSEAGTGTEAFF,TGTGCCAGCAGTGAAGCCGGGACAGGGACTGAAGCTTTCTTT
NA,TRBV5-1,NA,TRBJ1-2,CASSPGATQVYGYTF,TGCGCCAGCAGCCCAGGGGCCACGCAAGTCTATGGCTACACCTTC
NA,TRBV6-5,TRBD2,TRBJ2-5,CASSLSGGGQETQYF,TGTGCCAGCAGCTTAAGCGGGGGGGGACAAGAGACCCAGTACTTC
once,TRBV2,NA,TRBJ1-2,CASSGQTYGYTF,TGTGCCAGCAGTGGTCAGACATATGGCTACACCTTC
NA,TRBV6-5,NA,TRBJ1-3,CASSYSQAHSGNTIYF,TGTGCCAGCAGTTACTCCCAGGCCCATTCTGGAAACACCATATATTTT
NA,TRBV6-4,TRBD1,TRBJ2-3,CASSDRGLGDTQYF,TGTGCCAGCAGTGACAGGGGGCTGGGAGATACGCAGTATTTT
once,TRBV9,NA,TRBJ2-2,CASSVLSSTNTGELFF,TGTGCCAGCAGCGTTCTGTCTAGCACAAACACCGGGGAGCTGTTTTTT
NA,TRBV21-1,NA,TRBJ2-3,CASSSFWDRRTDTQYF,TGTGCCAGCAGCTCGTTTTGGGACAGACGCACAGATACGCAGTATTTT
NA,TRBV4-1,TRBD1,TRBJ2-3,CASSQGTAPSTDTQYF,TGCGCCAGCAGCCAGGGGACAGCCCCTAGCACAGATACGCAGTATTTT
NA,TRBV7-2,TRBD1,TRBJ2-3,CASKRGLDSQYF,TGTGCCAGCAAGAGGGGGCTTGACTCGCAGTATTTT
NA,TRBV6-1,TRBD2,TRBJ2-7,CASSEPTFGAGGLYEQYF,TGTGCCAGCAGTGAACCGACTTTTGGGGCGGGGGGGCTCTACGAGCAGTACTTC
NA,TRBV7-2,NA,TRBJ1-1,CASSLVAGESTEAFF,TGTGCCAGCAGCTTAGTTGCGGGAGAGAGCACTGAAGCTTTCTTT
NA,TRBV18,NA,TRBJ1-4,CASSPTGTGDEKLFF,TGTGCCAGCTCACCAACAGGCACGGGGGATGAAAAACTGTTTTTT
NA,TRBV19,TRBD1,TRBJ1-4,CASRGQGREKLFF,TGTGCCAGTAGGGGACAGGGAAGGGAAAAACTGTTTTTT
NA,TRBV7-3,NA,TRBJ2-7,CASSLGQDYEQYF,TGTGCCAGCAGCTTAGGGCAGGACTACGAGCAGTACTTC
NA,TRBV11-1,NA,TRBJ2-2,CASSFVSTGELFF,TGTGCCAGCAGCTTCGTCAGCACCGGGGAGCTGTTTTTT
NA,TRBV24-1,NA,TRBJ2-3,CAKGSGTDTQYF,TGTGCCAAAGGTAGCGGCACAGATACGCAGTATTTT
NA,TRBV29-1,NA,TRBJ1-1,CSVGKGGGTEAFF,TGCAGCGTTGGGAAGGGAGGAGGCACTGAAGCTTTCTTT
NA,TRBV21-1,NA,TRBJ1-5,CASSKARDRGSNQPQHF,TGTGCCAGCAGCAAAGCGCGGGACAGGGGAAGCAATCAGCCCCAGCATTTT
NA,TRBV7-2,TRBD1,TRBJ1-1,CASSPPTGENTEAFF,TGTGCCAGCAGCCCGCCGACAGGGGAGAACACTGAAGCTTTCTTT
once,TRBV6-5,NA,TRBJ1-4,CASRPPGGSEKLFF,TGTGCCAGCAGGCCTCCGGGGGGCTCCGAAAAACTGTTTTTT
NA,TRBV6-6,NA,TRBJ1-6,CASSFGDRNNSPLHF,TGTGCCAGCAGTTTCGGAGACAGGAATAATTCACCCCTCCACTTT
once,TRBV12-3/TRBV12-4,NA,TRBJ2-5,CASSLGGQETQYF,TGTGCCAGCAGTTTAGGAGGCCAAGAGACCCAGTACTTC
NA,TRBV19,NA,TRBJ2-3,CASSPFSTDTQYF,TGTGCCAGTAGTCCCTTTAGCACAGATACGCAGTATTTT
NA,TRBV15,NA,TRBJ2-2,CATSRVAEIPTGELFF,TGTGCCACCAGCAGAGTGGCAGAAATACCCACCGGGGAGCTGTTTTTT
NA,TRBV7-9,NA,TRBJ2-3,CASSTTDTQYF,TGTGCCAGCAGCACAACAGATACGCAGTATTTT
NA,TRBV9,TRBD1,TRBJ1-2,CASSVDRQGRSYGYTF,TGTGCCAGCAGCGTAGACCGACAGGGTCGGTCCTATGGCTACACCTTC
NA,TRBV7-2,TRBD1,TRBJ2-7,CASSILYRGEQYF,TGTGCCAGCAGCATACTATACAGGGGTGAGCAGTACTTC
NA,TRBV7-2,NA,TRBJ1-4,CASSFVNSNEKLFF,TGTGCCAGCAGCTTCGTAAACAGTAATGAAAAACTGTTTTTT
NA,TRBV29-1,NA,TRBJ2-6,CSVVTGANVLTF,TGCAGCGTTGTTACTGGGGCCAACGTCCTGACTTTC
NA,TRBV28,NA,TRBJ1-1,CASRNGDLRATEAFF,TGTGCCAGCAGGAACGGGGACTTGAGGGCCACTGAAGCTTTCTTT
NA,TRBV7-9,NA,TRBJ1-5,CASSLTGTYGNQPQHF,TGTGCCAGCAGCCTAACCGGGACATATGGCAATCAGCCCCAGCATTTT
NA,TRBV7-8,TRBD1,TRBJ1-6,CASSSRDSYNSPLHF,TGTGCCAGCAGCTCCCGGGACAGCTATAATTCACCCCTCCACTTT
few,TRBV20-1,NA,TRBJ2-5,CSASLAGRETQYF,TGCAGTGCTAGTCTCGCGGGGCGGGAGACCCAGTACTTC
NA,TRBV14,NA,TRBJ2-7,CASSLGGGGTYEQYF,TGTGCCAGCAGCCTGGGCGGGGGCGGCACCTACGAGCAGTACTTC
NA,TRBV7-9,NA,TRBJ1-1,CASSLEGQNTEAFF,TGTGCCAGCAGCTTAGAGGGACAAAACACTGAAGCTTTCTTT
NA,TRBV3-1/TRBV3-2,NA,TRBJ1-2,CASSQVGGANYGYTF,TGTGCCAGCAGCCAAGTTGGGGGGGCTAACTATGGCTACACCTTC
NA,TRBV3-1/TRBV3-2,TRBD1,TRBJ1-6,CASSQGTGTSPLHF,TGTGCCAGCAGCCAAGGGACAGGGACTTCACCCCTCCACTTT
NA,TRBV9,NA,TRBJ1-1,CASSVTGFSGTEAFF,TGTGCCAGCAGCGTAACGGGGTTTTCGGGGACTGAAGCTTTCTTT